This T cell receptor (beta chain) was retrieved from a study of naive and memory T cell subsets. Study-level points and caveats: The power law exponent of TCR abundance differed between naive and memory cells.

Separate alpha and beta amplification began at the second PCR step. Both TRBC1 and TRBC2 were covered by a beta constant-region primer of two equimolar oligonucleotides. Nested alpha and beta constant-region primers with the SP2 primer drove four PCR rounds on ligated cDNA. TCRdb independently ran MiXCR on the UMI-ligation and nested PCR reads; one entry per CDR3 protein. This sample has around 90,000 distinct CDR3 sequences, with 7% to 8% found just once. This clonotype has more than one count but fewer than ten. The antigen is unknown. The length of the CDR3 is 14 residues. Trimming removed 4 bases from V and 10 bases from J, with 19 bases in between. Germline CDR1 reads MNHEY; CDR2 reads SVGAGI.

The sample taken for sequencing was central memory CD4+ T cells from blood. V gene TRBV6-5 combines with J gene TRBJ1-1; D might be TRBD1 (5 bases). This TCR was sampled from a human donor in good health. The CDR3 protein is CASSSSGLDFVAFF. The CDR3 DNA follows: TGTGCCAGCAGTTCCTCGGGACTTGATTTTGTAGCTTTCTTT.